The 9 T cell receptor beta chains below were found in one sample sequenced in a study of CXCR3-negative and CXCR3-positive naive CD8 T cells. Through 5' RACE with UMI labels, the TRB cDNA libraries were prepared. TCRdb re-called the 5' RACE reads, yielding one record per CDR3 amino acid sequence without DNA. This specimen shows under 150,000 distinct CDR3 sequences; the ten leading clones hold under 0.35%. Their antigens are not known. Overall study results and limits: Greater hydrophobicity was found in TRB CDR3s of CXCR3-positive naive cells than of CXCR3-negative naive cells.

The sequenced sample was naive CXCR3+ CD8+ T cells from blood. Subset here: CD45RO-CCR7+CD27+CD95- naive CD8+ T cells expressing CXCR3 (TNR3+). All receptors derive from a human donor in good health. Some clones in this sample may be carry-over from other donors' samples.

CDR3 sequence: CASSLSDTQYF. V and J are TRBV7-9 and TRBJ2-3. The CDR3 sequence is 11 residues long. CDR1 and CDR2 (germline): SEHNR, FQNEAQ (reference sequence).

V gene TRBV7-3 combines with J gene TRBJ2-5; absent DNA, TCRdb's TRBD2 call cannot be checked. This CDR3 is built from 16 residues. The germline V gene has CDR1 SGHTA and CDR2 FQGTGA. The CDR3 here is CASSLSSGGALETQYF.

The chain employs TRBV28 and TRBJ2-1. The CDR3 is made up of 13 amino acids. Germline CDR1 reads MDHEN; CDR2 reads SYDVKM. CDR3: CASSFIQSAEQFF.

The CDR3 region is CASSLLFLSGANVLTF. J is TRBJ2-6 and V is TRBV7-8. This CDR3 is 16 amino acids long. Germline lookup yields CDR1 SGHVS and CDR2 FQNEAQ.

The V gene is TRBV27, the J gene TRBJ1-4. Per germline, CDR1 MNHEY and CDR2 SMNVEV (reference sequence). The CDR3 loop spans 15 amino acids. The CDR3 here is CASSLWGGGSEKLFF.

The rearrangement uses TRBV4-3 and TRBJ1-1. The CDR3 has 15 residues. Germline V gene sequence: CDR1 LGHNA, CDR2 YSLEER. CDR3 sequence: CASSLTRDGHTEAFF.

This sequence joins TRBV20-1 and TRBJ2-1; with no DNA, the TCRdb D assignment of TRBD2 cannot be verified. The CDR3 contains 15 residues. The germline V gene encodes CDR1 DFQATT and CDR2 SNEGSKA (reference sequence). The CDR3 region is CSARVLAGGRNEQFF.

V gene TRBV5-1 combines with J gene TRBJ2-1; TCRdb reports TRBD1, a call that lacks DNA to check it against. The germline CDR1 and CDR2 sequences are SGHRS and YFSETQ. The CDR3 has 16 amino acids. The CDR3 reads CASSLAGQGGFNEQFF.

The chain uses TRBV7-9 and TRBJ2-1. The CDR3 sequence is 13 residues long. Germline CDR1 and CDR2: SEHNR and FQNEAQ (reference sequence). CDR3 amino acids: CASSLAADNEQFF.